The 11 T cell receptor beta chains below all came from one sample that was sequenced in a study of cytomegalovirus exposure and HLA in healthy donors. The primer mix had 60 Vbeta and 13 Jbeta primers. Sequencing used immunoSEQ multiplex PCR; TCRdb keeps in-frame clones, though not all of them. The table shows around 78,000 clones, with around 80% occurring only once. Specimen: PBMCs. The receptors shown here come from a male donor in good health and CMV-seronegative.

The chain is built from TRBV28 and TRBJ1-4; weak D call: TRBD1 (5 bases). The CDR3 extends over 17 amino acids. Between the trimmed V and J ends, which lost 3 bases and 3 bases, there was a span of 17 bases. Germline CDR1 is MDHEN and CDR2 is SYDVKM. The CDR3 DNA follows: TGTGCCAGCAGTTTTTCTCCCGGGGGGTTGGCTAATGAAAAACTGTTTTTT. It translates to CASSFSPGGLANEKLFF.

This clone was found once. The V gene is TRBV29-1, the J gene TRBJ2-6; TRBD1 aligns across 7 bases. This CDR3 has 18 amino acids. Germline V CDR1 and CDR2: SQVTM, ANQGSEA. V lost 1 base, J lost 0 bases, and 9 bases stayed unmatched. This chain's CDR3 is CSVEGRDSESSGANVLTF. In DNA, the CDR3 is TGCAGCGTTGAAGGCAGGGACAGCGAGAGCTCTGGGGCCAACGTCCTGACTTTC. The complete variable domain, with remaining parts taken from reference TRBV29-1 and TRBJ2-6, reads SAVISQKPSRDICQRGTSLTIQCQVDSQVTMMFWYRQQPGQSLTLIATANQGSEATYESGFVIDKFPISRPNLTFSTLTVSNMSPEDSSIYLCSVEGRDSESSGANVLTFGAGSRLTVL.

This clone was seen a few times. This chain joins TRBV7-9 and TRBJ2-1; possible D gene TRBD1, 6 bases. Germline V CDR1 and CDR2: SEHNR, FQNEAQ (reference sequence). The V gene lost 2 bases and the J gene lost 9 bases, with 8 bases spanning the gap. The CDR3 is 12 amino acids. As DNA, the CDR3 is TGTGCCAGCAGCTTAACGACAGGTGAGCAGTTCTTC. As protein: CASSLTTGEQFF.

The chain combines TRBV25-1 with TRBJ1-1, with 9 bases fitting TRBD1. The CDR3 covers 17 residues. The J segment lost 5 bases and the V segment lost 5 bases, leaving 15 bases of the junction unmatched. CDR1 is MGHDK and CDR2 is SYGVNS in the germline V gene. Here the CDR3 DNA reads TGTGCCAGCAGTCTTTACCTGGGACAGGGAGCGAGAACTGAAGCTTTCTTT. It translates to CASSLYLGQGARTEAFF.

The V gene is TRBV7-2, the J gene TRBJ2-2, with 7 nucleotides matching TRBD2. Germline-derived CDR1 and CDR2 are SGHTA and FQGNSA. With V trimmed by 5 bases and J by 7 bases, 13 bases remained unmatched. The CDR3 consists of 16 residues. The CDR3: CASSPAGLGAVGELFF. CDR3 sequence (DNA): TGTGCCAGCAGCCCAGCAGGACTAGGTGCAGTCGGGGAGCTGTTTTTT.

The CDR3 bases are TGTGCCAGCAGTGAGGGGAGTGCCCAGCTTTACGAGCAGTACTTC. The encoded protein is CASSEGSAQLYEQYF. The rearrangement links TRBV2 to TRBJ2-7; tentatively, D is TRBD2 (5 bases). The CDR3 contains 15 residues. Germline CDR1 is SNHLY and CDR2 is FYNNEI. V shed 3 bases and J shed 4 bases, with 16 bases lying between them. The full variable domain, rest sourced from reference TRBV2 and TRBJ2-7, is EPEVTQTPSHQVTQMGQEVILRCVPISNHLYFYWYRQILGQKVEFLVSFYNNEISEKSEIFDDQFSVERPDGSNFTLKIRSTKLEDSAMYFCASSEGSAQLYEQYFGPGTRLTVT.

The rearrangement uses TRBV5-1 and TRBJ1-1; a weak D match, TRBD1 (5 bases). The V gene lost 5 bases and the J gene lost 6 bases, with 17 bases spanning the gap. CDR1 is SGHRS and CDR2 is YFSETQ in the germline V gene. The CDR3 runs to 14 residues. The CDR3 DNA is TGCGCCAGCAGGACCGGACCGAGGACACCTGAAGCTTTCTTT. This codes for CASRTGPRTPEAFF.

The CDR3 region is CASRDRVKSYEQYF. As DNA, the CDR3 is TGTGCCAGCAGAGACAGGGTAAAGTCCTACGAGCAGTACTTC. This chain links TRBV28 with TRBJ2-7; 7 nucleotides line up with TRBD1. The germline V gene encodes CDR1 MDHEN and CDR2 SYDVKM. V dropped 6 bases and J dropped 1; count of bases not matched to a gene: 6. CDR3 length: 14 amino acids.

V and J are TRBV2 and TRBJ1-5, with 9 bases lining up with TRBD1. CDR3 length: 14 amino acids. The germline V gene has CDR1 SNHLY and CDR2 FYNNEI. V lost 4 bases and J lost 7; bases outside the gene matches: 5. In DNA, the CDR3 is TGTGCCAGCAGTGGGACAGGGGTCGGGCAGCCCCAGCATTTT. Its translation: CASSGTGVGQPQHF.

This chain connects TRBV7-2 to TRBJ1-1; no firm D call. CDR3 length: 14 residues. Looked up from germline, CDR1 is SGHTA and CDR2 is FQGNSA. V was trimmed by 3 bases and J by 4 bases, leaving 12 bases between them. Written as DNA, the CDR3 is TGTGCCAGCAGCTTCATCCCGGGGAGCACTGAAGCTTTCTTT. It yields the protein CASSFIPGSTEAFF.

V is TRBV19 and J is TRBJ2-2; 8 positions match TRBD2. In germline, CDR1 is LNHDA, CDR2 SQIVND (reference sequence). V lost 8 bases, J lost 4 bases, and 6 bases stayed unmatched. The length of the CDR3 is 14 residues. The chain's CDR3 is CASQASGGTGELFF. DNA of the CDR3: TGTGCCAGTCAAGCCAGCGGGGGCACCGGGGAGCTGTTTTTT.